This TCR beta chain was recorded in a study of somatic mutations in cytotoxic T cells in rheumatoid arthritis. Study summary: Collection of patient blood (approximately 27 ml EDTA) took place right after diagnosis, before any treatment.

Note on this clone: What it binds is unknown.

Positive selection with magnetic beads achieved the isolation of CD4+ and CD8+ cells, followed by a flow cytometry check of purity. Study results and limitations: A slight TRBV07 underrepresentation in rheumatoid arthritis patients was reported without multiple-comparison adjustment. Among under 75 patients, fewer than ten showed a largest CD8+ clone that surpassed 20% of CD8+ cells.

The CDR3 totals 15 residues. Per the germline V gene, CDR1 is MRHNA and CDR2 is SNTAGT. The germline V and J ends were trimmed by 0 bases and 8 bases, with 16 bases remaining between them. Generated by immunoSEQ multiplex PCR, the TCRdb table keeps only in-frame clones and is missing some. The table has about 5,000 clones, around nine tenths seen once. The rearrangement joins TRBV6-4 to TRBJ1-1, with D maybe TRBD1 (6 bases). Sequencing was carried out using CD8+ T cells sorted from blood. The receptor's source is a woman in her forties or fifties with rheumatoid arthritis. The CDR3 DNA sequence: TGTGCCAGCAGTGACTCTACGGGGGGGGCGCACGAAGCTTTCTTT. Protein sequence: CASSDSTGGAHEAFF.